This T cell receptor (beta chain) was profiled in a study of shared clonotypes between healthy human individuals. The method was immunoSEQ multiplex PCR; TCRdb's version includes in-frame clones alone and lacks a portion of them. Here the sample spans roughly 2 million clones, about 95% being singletons. Naivety among CD8 cells was defined by CD45RO negativity and positive CCR7 selection, thereby excluding terminally differentiated effector memory CD45RA+ cells. This sequence originates from a man between 18 and 35 years old in good health. The specimen sequenced was naive CD8+ T cells sorted from blood.

CDR3 DNA sequence: TGTGCCAGCAGCCCGAAATCCGGGGGAAACTATGGCTACACCTTC. Translating it yields CASSPKSGGNYGYTF. The chain couples TRBV11-2 to TRBJ1-2, with D possibly matching TRBD1 (5 bases). The CDR3 runs 15 residues. Germline V lookup: CDR1 SGHAT, CDR2 FQNNGV. Trimming left V 5 bases short and J 2 bases short, with 15 bases between.